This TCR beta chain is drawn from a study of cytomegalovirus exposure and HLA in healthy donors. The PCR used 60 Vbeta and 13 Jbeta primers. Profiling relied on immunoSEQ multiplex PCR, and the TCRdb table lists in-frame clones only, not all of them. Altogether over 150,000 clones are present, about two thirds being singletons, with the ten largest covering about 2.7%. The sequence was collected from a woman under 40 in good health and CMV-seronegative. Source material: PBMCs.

The CDR3: CASSQDEARGAVGTQYF. The DNA for the CDR3 is TGCGCCAGCAGCCAAGATGAGGCAAGGGGCGCGGTGGGGACCCAGTACTTC. This rearrangement joins TRBV4-1 to TRBJ2-5; D is perhaps TRBD1 (5 bases). The CDR3 has 17 amino acids. V gave up 0 bases and J gave up 7 bases, with 21 bases separating them. Germline V gives CDR1 MGHRA, CDR2 YSYEKL.